A selection of T cell receptor beta chains follows, all from one sample in a study of PD-1 blockade in classical Hodgkin lymphoma. Profiled with immunoSEQ multiplex PCR; TCRdb holds only in-frame clones, not every one. The table lists some 50,000 clones, approximately 72% of them singletons. This specimen was peripheral blood mononuclear cells (PBMCs), taken before the fourth cycle of nivolumab. Every receptor here comes from a human donor with classical Hodgkin lymphoma. The CDR3 runs from the conserved cysteine through the conserved F or W. Fields, in order: clone size, D gene, V gene, J gene, CDR3 DNA, CDR3 protein. A D gene is named only where the DNA matches it firmly. Size is stated for part of the rows, as once, few or many counts, or as a class when the clone is expanded.

>.|.|TRBV6-5|TRBJ2-7
TGTGCCAGCATTATGCAGGGAGGCGACGAGCAGTACTTC
CASIMQGGDEQYF
>few|TRBD1|TRBV19|TRBJ2-3
TGTGCCAGTAGTCTCTCTCCGGGACAGGTGTTCACAGATACGCAGTATTTT
CASSLSPGQVFTDTQYF
>.|TRBD1|TRBV7-3|TRBJ2-5
TGTGCCAGCAGCCCGACAGGGCTCCAAGAGACCCAGTACTTC
CASSPTGLQETQYF
>.|.|TRBV7-2|TRBJ2-7
TGTGCCAGCAGCTATGGGCTTCTCACCTACGAGCAGTACTTC
CASSYGLLTYEQYF
>once|TRBD2|TRBV11-3|TRBJ2-3
TGTGCCAGCAGCTTGACTAGCGGGAGAGATACGCAGTATTTT
CASSLTSGRDTQYF
>.|TRBD2|TRBV4-3|TRBJ2-2
TGCGCCAGCAGCCAAAGGGCGGGAGTTCCCGGGGAGCTGTTTTTT
CASSQRAGVPGELFF
>few|TRBD2|TRBV10-2|TRBJ2-7
TGCGCCAGCAGCCAGGGGGGACTAGCGGGAGACGAGCAGTACTTC
CASSQGGLAGDEQYF
>medium-sized|.|TRBV7-9|TRBJ1-5
TGTGCCAGCAGCTTAGGCCCCAATCAGCCCCAGCATTTT
CASSLGPNQPQHF
>.|.|TRBV29-1|TRBJ2-7
TGCAGCGTTGAACCGACAGGTACCTCCTACGAGCAGTACTTC
CSVEPTGTSYEQYF
>.|.|TRBV10-1|TRBJ1-2
TGCGCCAGCAGTGAAGGGTCCTATGGCTACACCTTC
CASSEGSYGYTF
>.|TRBD1|TRBV14|TRBJ1-5
TGTGCCAGCAGCCCACGGGACAGCCAACAGCCCCAGCATTTT
CASSPRDSQQPQHF
>.|TRBD1|TRBV5-1|TRBJ1-1
TGCGCCAGCAGCTTGTGGGGCCAGGGGGAAAAAGCTTTCTTT
CASSLWGQGEKAFF
>.|TRBD1|TRBV6-6|TRBJ2-7
TGTGCCAGCACTCGTAACCGGGACAGGGGTTACGAGCAGTACTTC
CASTRNRDRGYEQYF
>.|TRBD1|TRBV5-6|TRBJ1-3
TGTGCCAGCAGCCCCACAGGGGAAGGGGGCACCATATATTTT
CASSPTGEGGTIYF
>.|TRBD1|TRBV5-4|TRBJ2-1
TGTGCCAGCAGCACCGGACAGGGGGTGGGTGGCAATGAGCAGTTCTTC
CASSTGQGVGGNEQFF
>.|.|TRBV15|TRBJ2-5
TGTGCCACCAGCAGGGGTCGGGGCCTCCAAGAGACCCAGTACTTC
CATSRGRGLQETQYF
>.|.|TRBV7-9|TRBJ1-1
TGTGCCAGCAGCCCACCAGGGTTGATGAACACTGAAGCTTTCTTT
CASSPPGLMNTEAFF
>.|.|TRBV21-1|TRBJ1-5
TGTGCCAGCAGCTCCCGTTGGGGGAGGGGAGAGAATCAGCCCCAGCATTTT
CASSSRWGRGENQPQHF
>few|.|TRBV5-5|TRBJ2-7
TGCGCCAGCAGCCAAGAACGGGGGGCCCGCTACGAGCAGTACTTC
CASSQERGARYEQYF
>.|TRBD1|TRBV19|TRBJ2-7
TGTGCCAGTAGTATGATAGCAGGACAGGTTGGATCCGAGCAGTACTTC
CASSMIAGQVGSEQYF
>.|TRBD1|TRBV7-2|TRBJ2-7
TGTGCCAGCAGCCCCCGACAGGGGGTTTCCTACGAGCAGTACTTC
CASSPRQGVSYEQYF
>once|.|TRBV2|TRBJ2-1
TGTGCCAGCAGGATCGGGATGGGCTCCTACAATGAGCAGTTCTTC
CASRIGMGSYNEQFF
>once|TRBD1|TRBV25-1|TRBJ2-7
TGTGCCAGCCGGGACAGCTCCTACGAGCAGTACTTC
CASRDSSYEQYF
>few|TRBD2|TRBV25-1|TRBJ2-2
TGTGCCAGCAGTGATCCTAGCGGGAGGAGCACCGGGGAGCTGTTTTTT
CASSDPSGRSTGELFF
>.|TRBD2|TRBV4-1|TRBJ2-7
TGCGCCAGCAGCCAAGTCGCTAGCGGGCCCTCCTACGAGCAGTACTTC
CASSQVASGPSYEQYF
>.|TRBD1|TRBV6-5|TRBJ1-2
TGTGCCAGCAGTTACCCCGGGACAGGGATTGGCTACACCTTC
CASSYPGTGIGYTF
>.|.|TRBV28|TRBJ1-3
TGTGCCAGCAGTTTGGGCAGCTCTGGAAACACCATATATTTT
CASSLGSSGNTIYF